This TCR beta chain was retrieved from a study of T cells after posttransplantation cyclophosphamide. Profiled with immunoSEQ multiplex PCR; TCRdb holds only in-frame clones, not every one. This table holds 35,000 to 50,000 clones, roughly 91% found once. This clone has only one observation. No antigen is known for it. Overall study findings and caveats: After PTCy, TRB diversity resembled that of CNI/methotrexate controls.

The CDR3 length is 17 residues. Germline loops: CDR1 MGHRA, CDR2 YSYEKL. After removal of 0 bases from V and 3 bases from J, the junction contained 5 bases not matched to a gene. Treatment was busulfan-fludarabine conditioning, a marrow graft, and cyclophosphamide on days +3 and +4. This specimen consisted of PBMCs, obtained around 63 days after allogeneic stem cell transplant with posttransplant cyclophosphamide. The chain recombines TRBV4-1 with TRBJ2-1; TRBD2 matches 10 bases. This TCR derives from a male patient over 55 who received an allogeneic stem cell transplant from a related donor and was CMV-positive. The T cells may come from the graft donor. The CDR3 loop is CASSQDELAGGYNEQFF. In DNA, the CDR3 is TGCGCCAGCAGCCAAGATGAGTTAGCGGGGGGCTACAATGAGCAGTTCTTC.